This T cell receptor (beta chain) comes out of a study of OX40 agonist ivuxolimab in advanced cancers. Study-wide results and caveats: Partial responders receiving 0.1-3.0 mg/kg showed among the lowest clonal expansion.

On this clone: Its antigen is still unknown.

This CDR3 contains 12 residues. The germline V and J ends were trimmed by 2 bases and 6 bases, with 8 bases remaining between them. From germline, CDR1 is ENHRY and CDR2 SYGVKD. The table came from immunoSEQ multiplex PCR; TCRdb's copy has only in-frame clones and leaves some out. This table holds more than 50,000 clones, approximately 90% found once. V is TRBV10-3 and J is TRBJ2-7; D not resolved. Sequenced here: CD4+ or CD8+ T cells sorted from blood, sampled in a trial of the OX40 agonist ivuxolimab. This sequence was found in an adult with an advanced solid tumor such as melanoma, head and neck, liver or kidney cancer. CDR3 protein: CAISELGGEQYF. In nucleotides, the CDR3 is TGTGCCATCAGTGAGCTCGGCGGCGAGCAGTACTTC.